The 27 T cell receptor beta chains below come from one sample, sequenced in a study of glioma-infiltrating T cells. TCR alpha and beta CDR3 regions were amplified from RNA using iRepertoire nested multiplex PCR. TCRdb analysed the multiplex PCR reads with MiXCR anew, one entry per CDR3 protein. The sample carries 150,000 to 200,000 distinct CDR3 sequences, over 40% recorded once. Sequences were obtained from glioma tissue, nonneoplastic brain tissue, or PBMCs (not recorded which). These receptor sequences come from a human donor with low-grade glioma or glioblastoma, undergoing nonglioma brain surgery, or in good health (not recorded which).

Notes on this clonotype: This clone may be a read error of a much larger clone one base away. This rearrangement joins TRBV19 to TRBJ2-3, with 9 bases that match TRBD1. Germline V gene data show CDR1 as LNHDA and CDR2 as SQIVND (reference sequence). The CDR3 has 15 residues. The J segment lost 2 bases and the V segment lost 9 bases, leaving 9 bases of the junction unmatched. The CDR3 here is CARSIGQGNTDTQYF. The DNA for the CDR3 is TGTGCCAGAAGCATTGGACAGGGGAACACAGATACGCAGTATTTT. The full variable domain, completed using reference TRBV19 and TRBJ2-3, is DGGITQSPKYLFRKEGQNVTLSCEQNLNHDAMYWYRQDPGQGLRLIYYSQIVNDFQKGDIAEGYSVSREKKESFPLTVTSAQKNPTAFYLCARSIGQGNTDTQYFGPGTRLTVL.

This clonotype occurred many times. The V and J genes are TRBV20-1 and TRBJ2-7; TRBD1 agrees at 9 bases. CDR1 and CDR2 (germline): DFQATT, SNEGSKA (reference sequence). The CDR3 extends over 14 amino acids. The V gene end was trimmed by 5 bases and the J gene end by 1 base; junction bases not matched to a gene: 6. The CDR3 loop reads CSASGTGSSYEQYF. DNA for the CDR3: TGCAGTGCTTCCGGGACAGGGTCTTCCTACGAGCAGTACTTC.

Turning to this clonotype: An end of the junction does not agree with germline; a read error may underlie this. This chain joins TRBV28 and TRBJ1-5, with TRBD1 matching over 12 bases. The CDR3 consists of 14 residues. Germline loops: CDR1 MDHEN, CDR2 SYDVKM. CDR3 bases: TGTGCCAGCAGCCCAGGGACAGGGGGCCAGCCCCAGAATTTT. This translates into CASSPGTGGQPQNF.

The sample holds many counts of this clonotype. For the CDR3, the DNA is TGTGCCATCAGTGAGTCGAGGGTGAGCACTGAAGCTTTCTTT. Protein sequence: CAISESRVSTEAFF. The chain joins TRBV10-3 to TRBJ1-1; D not resolved. This CDR3 spans 14 amino acids. V shed 0 bases and J shed 4 bases, with 9 bases lying between them. CDR1 is ENHRY and CDR2 is SYGVKD in the germline V gene.

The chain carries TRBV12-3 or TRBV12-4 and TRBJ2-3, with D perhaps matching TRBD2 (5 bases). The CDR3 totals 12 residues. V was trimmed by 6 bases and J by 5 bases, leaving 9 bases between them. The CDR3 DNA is TGTGCCAGCAGGCGCGGGCGAGATACGCAGTATTTT. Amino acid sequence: CASRRGRDTQYF.

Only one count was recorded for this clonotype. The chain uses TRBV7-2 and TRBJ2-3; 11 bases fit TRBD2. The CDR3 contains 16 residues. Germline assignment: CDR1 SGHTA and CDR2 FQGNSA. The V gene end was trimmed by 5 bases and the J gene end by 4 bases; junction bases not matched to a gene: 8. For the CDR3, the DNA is TGTGCCAGCAGCCTCTTAGTAGCGGGAGGGGCAGATACGCAGTATTTT. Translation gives CASSLLVAGGADTQYF.

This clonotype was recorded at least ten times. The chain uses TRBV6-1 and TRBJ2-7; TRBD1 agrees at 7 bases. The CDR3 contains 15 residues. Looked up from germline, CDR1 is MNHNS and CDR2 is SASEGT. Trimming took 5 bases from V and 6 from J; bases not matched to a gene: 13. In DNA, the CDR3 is TGTGCCAGCAGTTCCAGACCGACAGGGTCTAGCGAGCAGTACTTC. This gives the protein CASSSRPTGSSEQYF.

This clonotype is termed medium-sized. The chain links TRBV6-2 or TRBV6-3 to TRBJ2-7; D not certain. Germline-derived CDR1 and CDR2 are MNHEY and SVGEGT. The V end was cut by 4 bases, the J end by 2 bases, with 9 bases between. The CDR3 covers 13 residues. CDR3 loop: CASSFSPTYEQYF. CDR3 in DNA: TGTGCCAGCAGTTTCTCACCAACCTACGAGCAGTACTTC.

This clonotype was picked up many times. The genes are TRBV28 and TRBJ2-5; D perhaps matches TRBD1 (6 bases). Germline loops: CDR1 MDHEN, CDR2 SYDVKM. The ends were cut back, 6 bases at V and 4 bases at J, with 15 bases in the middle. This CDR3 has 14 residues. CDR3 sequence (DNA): TGTGCCAGCAGACGACAGGCCCGGGGAGAGACCCAGTACTTC. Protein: CASRRQARGETQYF.

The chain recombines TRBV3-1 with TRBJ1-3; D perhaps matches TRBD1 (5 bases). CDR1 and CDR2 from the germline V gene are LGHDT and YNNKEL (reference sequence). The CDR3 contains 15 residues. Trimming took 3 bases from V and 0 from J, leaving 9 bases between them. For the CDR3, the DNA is TGTGCCAGCAGCCAGGGAAGGGGCTCTGGAAACACCATATATTTT. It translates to CASSQGRGSGNTIYF.

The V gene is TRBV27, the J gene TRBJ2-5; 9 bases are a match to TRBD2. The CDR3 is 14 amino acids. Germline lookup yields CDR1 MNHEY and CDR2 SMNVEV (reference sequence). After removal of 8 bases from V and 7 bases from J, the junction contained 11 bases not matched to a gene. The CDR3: CASYPSGRRGTQYF. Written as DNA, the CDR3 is TGTGCCAGCTACCCCAGCGGGAGGAGGGGGACCCAGTACTTC.

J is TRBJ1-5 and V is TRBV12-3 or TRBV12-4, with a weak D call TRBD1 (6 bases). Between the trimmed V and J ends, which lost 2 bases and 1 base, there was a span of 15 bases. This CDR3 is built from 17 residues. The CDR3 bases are TGTGCCAGCAGTTTATCTTCGGGGGGCGCGAGCAATCAGCCCCAGCATTTT. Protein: CASSLSSGGASNQPQHF.

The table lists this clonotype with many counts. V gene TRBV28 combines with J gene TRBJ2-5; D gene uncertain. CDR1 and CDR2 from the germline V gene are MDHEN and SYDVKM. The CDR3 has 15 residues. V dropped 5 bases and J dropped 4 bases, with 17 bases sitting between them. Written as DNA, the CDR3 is TGTGCCAGCAGTCGCTCATTCAACCGGCGAGAGACCCAGTACTTC. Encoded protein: CASSRSFNRRETQYF.

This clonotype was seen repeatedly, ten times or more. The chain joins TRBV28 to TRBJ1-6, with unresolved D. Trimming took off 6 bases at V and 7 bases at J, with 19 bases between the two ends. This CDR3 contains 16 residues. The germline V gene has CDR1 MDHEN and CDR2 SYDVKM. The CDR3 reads CASSYPKPGANSPLHF. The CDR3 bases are TGTGCCAGCAGCTACCCGAAGCCCGGAGCAAATTCACCCCTCCACTTT.

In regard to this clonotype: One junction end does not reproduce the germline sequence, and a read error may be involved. CDR3 protein: CSVDSLDTAELFF. The CDR3 DNA reads as TGCAGCGTTGATTCTTTGGACACCGCGGAGCTGTTTTTT. V and J are TRBV29-1 and TRBJ2-2, with a tentative D call TRBD1 (5 bases). The CDR3 totals 13 residues. Per the germline V gene, CDR1 is SQVTM and CDR2 is ANQGSEA.

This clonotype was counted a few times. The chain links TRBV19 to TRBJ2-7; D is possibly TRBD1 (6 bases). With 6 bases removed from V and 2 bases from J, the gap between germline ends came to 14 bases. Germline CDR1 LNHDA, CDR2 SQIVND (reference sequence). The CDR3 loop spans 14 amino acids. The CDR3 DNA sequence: TGTGCCAGTAGAGCCCGGACAGCAACCTACGAGCAGTACTTC. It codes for CASRARTATYEQYF.

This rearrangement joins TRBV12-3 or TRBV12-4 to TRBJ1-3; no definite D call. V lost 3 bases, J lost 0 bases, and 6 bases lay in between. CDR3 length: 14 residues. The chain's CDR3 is CASSFNTSGNTIYF. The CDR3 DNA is TGTGCCAGCAGTTTTAACACCTCTGGAAACACCATATATTTT.

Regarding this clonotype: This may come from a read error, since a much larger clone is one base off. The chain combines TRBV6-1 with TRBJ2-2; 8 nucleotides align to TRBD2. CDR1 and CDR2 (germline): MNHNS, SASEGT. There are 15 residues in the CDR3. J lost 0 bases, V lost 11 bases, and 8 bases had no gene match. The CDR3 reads CAGSPGLANTGELFF. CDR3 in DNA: TGTGCCGGTTCTCCGGGACTAGCGAACACCGGGGAGCTGTTTTTT.

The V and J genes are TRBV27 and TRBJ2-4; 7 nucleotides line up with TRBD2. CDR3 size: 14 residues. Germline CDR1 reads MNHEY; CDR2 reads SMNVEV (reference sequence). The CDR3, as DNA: TGTGTTAGCAGTTTAGCGGGAGCCAAAAACATTCAGTACTTC. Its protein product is CVSSLAGAKNIQYF.

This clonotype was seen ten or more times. CDR3 DNA sequence: TGTGCCAGCAGTTTAGCGGGGAAAGAGACCCAGTACTTC. Translating it yields CASSLAGKETQYF. The chain recombines TRBV28 with TRBJ2-5; weak D call: TRBD2 (6 bases). The CDR3 extends over 13 amino acids. Trimming removed 2 bases from V and 3 bases from J, with 7 bases in between. Germline V gives CDR1 MDHEN, CDR2 SYDVKM.

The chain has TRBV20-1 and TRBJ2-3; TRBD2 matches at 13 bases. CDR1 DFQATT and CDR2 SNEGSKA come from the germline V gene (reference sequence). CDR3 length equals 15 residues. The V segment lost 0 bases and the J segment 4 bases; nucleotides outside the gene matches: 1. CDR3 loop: CSARELAGGPDTQYF. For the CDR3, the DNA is TGCAGTGCTAGAGAACTAGCGGGAGGGCCAGATACGCAGTATTTT.

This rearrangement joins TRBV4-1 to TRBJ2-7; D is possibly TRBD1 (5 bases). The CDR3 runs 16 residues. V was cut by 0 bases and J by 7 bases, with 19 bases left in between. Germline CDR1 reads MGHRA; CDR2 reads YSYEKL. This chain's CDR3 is CASSQDSGRVWREQYF. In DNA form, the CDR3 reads TGCGCCAGCAGCCAAGATTCCGGCAGGGTCTGGAGAGAGCAGTACTTC.

The CDR3: CASSLSPEQDQPQHF. The DNA of the CDR3 is TGTGCCAGCAGCTTATCCCCAGAGCAGGATCAGCCCCAGCATTTT. The genes are TRBV7-2 and TRBJ1-5; D call uncertain. Germline V gives CDR1 SGHTA, CDR2 FQGNSA. Trimming stripped 2 bases from V and 5 bases from J, with 13 bases between. CDR3 length: 15 amino acids.

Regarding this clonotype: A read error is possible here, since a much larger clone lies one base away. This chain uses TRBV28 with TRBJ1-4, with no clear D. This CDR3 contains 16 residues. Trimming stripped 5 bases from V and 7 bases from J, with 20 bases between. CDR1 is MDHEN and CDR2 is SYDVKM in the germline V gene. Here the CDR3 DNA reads TGTGCCAGCAGTACCCCTAGACATGGCACACTTGAAAAACTGTTTTTT. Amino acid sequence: CASSTPRHGTLEKLFF. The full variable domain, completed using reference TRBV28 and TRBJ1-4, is DVKVTQSSRYLVKRTGEKVFLECVQDMDHENMFWYRQDPGLGLRLIYFSYDVKMKEKGDIPEGYSVSREKKERFSLILESASTNQTSMYLCASSTPRHGTLEKLFFGSGTQLSVL.

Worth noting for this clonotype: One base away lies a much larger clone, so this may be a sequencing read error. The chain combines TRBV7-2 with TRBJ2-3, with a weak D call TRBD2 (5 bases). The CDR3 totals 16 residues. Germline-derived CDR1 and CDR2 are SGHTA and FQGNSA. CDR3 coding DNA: TGTGCCAGCAGCTTAGGTGGACTGGGATTCACAGATACGAAGTATTTT. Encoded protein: CASSLGGLGFTDTKYF.

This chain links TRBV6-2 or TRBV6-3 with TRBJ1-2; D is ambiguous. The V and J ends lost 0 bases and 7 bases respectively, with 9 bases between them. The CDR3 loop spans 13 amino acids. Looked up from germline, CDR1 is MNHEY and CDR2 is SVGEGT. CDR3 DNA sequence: TGTGCCAGCAGTTACTCTTCCTTGACTGGCTACACCTTC. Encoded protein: CASSYSSLTGYTF.

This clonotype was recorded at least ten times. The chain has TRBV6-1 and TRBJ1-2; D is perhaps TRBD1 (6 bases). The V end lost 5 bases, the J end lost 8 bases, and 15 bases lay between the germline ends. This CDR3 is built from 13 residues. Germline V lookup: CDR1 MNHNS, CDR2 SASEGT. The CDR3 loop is CASSPRPGEGYTF. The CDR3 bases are TGTGCCAGCAGTCCTCGGCCAGGGGAAGGCTACACCTTC.